This TCR beta chain is drawn from a study of CD8+CD57+ T cells in acquired aplastic anemia. Looking at the study overall: Yields of DNA that came from sorted CD4+ and CD8+ cells averaged about 3 ug. On average, healthy donors gave approximately 11 million reads for CD4+ cells.

Study conclusions and caveats: Statistical testing detected no significant gap in CD8+ Simpson's diversity between patients and controls. Patients and controls shared some 30 CD8+ CDR3 sequences, highly expressed in patients.

Investigators profiled TCR beta VDJ and CDR3 from genomic DNA template. TCRdb re-called the reads with MiXCR, one entry per CDR3 protein. The data show about 210,000 distinct CDR3 sequences, with around 60% seen just once and about 31% held by the top ten. With 3 bases clipped from V and 4 bases from J, the junction kept 12 bases outside the gene matches. From germline, CDR1 is DFQATT and CDR2 SNEGSKA (reference sequence). There are 17 residues in the CDR3. This clonotype was recorded once. Its antigen is undetermined. This clonotype was obtained from a human donor in good health. The sequencing input was sorted CD4+, CD8+, or CD8+CD57+ T cells (not recorded which) from PBMCs. The chain uses TRBV20-1 and TRBJ2-7; 13 bases line up with TRBD2. The CDR3 DNA reads TGCAGTGCTAGCGCGGCGGGACTAGCGGGAAAGGCATACGAGCAGTACTTC. Amino acids: CSASAAGLAGKAYEQYF.